This T cell receptor (beta chain) was obtained from a study of T cell changes during pregnancy in multiple sclerosis. Germline lookup yields CDR1 SGHVS and CDR2 FNYEAQ. The germline V and J ends were trimmed by 1 base and 6 bases, with 12 bases remaining between them. The CDR3 extends over 14 amino acids. This table comes from immunoSEQ multiplex PCR, and its TCRdb copy is limited to in-frame clones, with some not included. In the table there are about 59,000 clones, about 95% of which are singletons. This material consisted of CD8+ T cells from peripheral blood mononuclear cells, taken after pregnancy. The chain couples TRBV7-6 to TRBJ1-1; D is possibly TRBD1 (5 bases). This clonotype originated in a female donor with multiple sclerosis, enrolled in a pregnancy study. In DNA, the CDR3 is TGTGCCAGCAGCTTAGAGGGGCGCGGGGCTGAAGCTTTCTTT. As protein: CASSLEGRGAEAFF.